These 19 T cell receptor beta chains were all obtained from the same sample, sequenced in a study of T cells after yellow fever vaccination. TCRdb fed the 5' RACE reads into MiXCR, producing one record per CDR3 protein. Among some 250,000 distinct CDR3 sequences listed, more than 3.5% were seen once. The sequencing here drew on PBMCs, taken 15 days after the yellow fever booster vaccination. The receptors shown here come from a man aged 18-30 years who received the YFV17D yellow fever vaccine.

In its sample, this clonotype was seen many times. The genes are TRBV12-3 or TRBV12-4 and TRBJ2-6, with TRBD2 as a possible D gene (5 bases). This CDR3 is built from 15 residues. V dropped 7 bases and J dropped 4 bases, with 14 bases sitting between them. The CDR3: CASTLRGSGANVLTF. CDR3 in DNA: TGTGCCAGCACGCTCCGGGGATCCGGGGCCAACGTCCTGACTTTC.

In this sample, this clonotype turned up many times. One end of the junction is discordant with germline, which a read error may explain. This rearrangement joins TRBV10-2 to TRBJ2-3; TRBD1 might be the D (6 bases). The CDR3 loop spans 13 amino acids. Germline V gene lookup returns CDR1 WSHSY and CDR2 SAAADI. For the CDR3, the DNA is TGCGCCACCAGTACAGGGTTCGCAGATACGCAGTATTTT. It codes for CATSTGFADTQYF.

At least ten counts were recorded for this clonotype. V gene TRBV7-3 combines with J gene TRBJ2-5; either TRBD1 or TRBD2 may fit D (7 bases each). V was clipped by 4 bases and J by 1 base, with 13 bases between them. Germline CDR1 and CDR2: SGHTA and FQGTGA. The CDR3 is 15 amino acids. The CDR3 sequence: CASSSQGGAQETQYF. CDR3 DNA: TGTGCCAGCAGCTCCCAGGGGGGGGCCCAAGAGACCCAGTACTTC.

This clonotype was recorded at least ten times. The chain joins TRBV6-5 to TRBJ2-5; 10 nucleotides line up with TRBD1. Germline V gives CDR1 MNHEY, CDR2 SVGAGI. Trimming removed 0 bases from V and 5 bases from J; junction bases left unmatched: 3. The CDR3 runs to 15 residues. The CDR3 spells CASSYSDRGTETQYF. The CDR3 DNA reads TGTGCCAGCAGTTACTCGGACAGGGGGACGGAGACCCAGTACTTC.

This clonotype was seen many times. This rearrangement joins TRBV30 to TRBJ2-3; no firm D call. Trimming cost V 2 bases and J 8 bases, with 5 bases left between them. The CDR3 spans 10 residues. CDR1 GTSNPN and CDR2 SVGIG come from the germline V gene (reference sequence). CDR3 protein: CAWSSGTQYF. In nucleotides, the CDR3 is TGTGCCTGGAGTAGTGGTACGCAGTATTTT.

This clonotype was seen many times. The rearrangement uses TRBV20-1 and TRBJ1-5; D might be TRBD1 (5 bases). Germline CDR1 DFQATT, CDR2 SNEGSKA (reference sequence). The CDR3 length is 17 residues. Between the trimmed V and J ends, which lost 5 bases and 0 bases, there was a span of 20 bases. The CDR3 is CSAASGTGSYSNQPQHF. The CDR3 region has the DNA TGCAGTGCTGCGTCCGGGACGGGGAGCTATAGCAATCAGCCCCAGCATTTT.

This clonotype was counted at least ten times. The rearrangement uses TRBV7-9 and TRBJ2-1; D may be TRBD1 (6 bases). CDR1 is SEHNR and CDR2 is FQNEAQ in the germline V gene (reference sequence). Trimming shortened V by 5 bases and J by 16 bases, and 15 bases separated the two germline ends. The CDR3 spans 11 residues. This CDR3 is CASSRLPGHFF. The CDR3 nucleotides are TGTGCCAGCAGCCGTTTGCCGGGACACTTCTTC.

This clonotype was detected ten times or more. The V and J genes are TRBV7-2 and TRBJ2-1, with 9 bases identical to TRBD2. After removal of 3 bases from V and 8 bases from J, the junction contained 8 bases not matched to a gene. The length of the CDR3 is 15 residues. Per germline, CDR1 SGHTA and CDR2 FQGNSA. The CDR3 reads CASSFMTSSGDEQFF. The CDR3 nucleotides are TGTGCCAGCAGCTTTATGACTTCTAGCGGGGATGAGCAGTTCTTC. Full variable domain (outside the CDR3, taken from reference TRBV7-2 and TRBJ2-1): GAGVSQSPSNKVTEKGKDVELRCDPISGHTALYWYRQSLGQGLEFLIYFQGNSAPDKSGLPSDRFSAERTGGSVSTLTIQRTQQEDSAVYLCASSFMTSSGDEQFFGPGTRLTVL.

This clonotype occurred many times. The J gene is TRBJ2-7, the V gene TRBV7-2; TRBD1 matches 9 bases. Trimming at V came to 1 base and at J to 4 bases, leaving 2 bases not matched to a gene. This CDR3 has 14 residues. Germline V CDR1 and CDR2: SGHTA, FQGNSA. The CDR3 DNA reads TGTGCCAGCAGCTTAGGGACAGGGGAGTACGAGCAGTACTTC. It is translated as CASSLGTGEYEQYF. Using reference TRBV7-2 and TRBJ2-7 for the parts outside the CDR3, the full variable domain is GAGVSQSPSNKVTEKGKDVELRCDPISGHTALYWYRQSLGQGLEFLIYFQGNSAPDKSGLPSDRFSAERTGGSVSTLTIQRTQQEDSAVYLCASSLGTGEYEQYFGPGTRLTVT.

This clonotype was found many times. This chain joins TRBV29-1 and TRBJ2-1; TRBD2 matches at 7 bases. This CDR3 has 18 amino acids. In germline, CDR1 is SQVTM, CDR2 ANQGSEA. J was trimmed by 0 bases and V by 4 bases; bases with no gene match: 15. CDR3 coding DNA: TGCAGCGTTGGGGAGGGAAGGCTAGCATCAAGCTCCTACAATGAGCAGTTCTTC. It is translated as CSVGEGRLASSSYNEQFF.

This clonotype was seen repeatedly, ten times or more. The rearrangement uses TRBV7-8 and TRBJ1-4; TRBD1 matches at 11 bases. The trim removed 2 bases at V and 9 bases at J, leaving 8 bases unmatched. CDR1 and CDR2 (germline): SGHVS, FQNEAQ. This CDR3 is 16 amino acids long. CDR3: CASSLTPGTGGKKLFF. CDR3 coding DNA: TGTGCCAGCAGCTTAACCCCCGGGACAGGGGGTAAAAAACTGTTTTTT.

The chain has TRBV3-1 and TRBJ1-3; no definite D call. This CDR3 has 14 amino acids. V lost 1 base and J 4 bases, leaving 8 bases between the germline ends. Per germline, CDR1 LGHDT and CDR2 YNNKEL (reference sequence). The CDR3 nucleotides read TGTGCCAGCAGCCAAGGCGGAGGAGGAAACACCATATATTTT. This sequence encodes CASSQGGGGNTIYF. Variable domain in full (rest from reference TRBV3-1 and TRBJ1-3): DTAVSQTPKYLVTQMGNDKSIKCEQNLGHDTMYWYKQDSKKFLKIMFSYNNKELIINETVPNRFSPKSPDKAHLNLHINSLELGDSAVYFCASSQGGGGNTIYFGEGSWLTVV.

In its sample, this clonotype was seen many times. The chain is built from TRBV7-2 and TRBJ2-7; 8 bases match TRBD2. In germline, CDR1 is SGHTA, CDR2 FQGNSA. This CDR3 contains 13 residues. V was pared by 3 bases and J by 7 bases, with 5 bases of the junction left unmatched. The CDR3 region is CASSLRGAEEQYF. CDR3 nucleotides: TGTGCCAGCAGCTTGCGGGGGGCGGAAGAGCAGTACTTC.

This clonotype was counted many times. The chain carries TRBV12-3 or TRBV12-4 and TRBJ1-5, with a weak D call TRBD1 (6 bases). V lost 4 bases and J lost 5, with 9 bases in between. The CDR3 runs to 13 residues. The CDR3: CASSWGQDQPQHF. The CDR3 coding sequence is TGTGCCAGCAGTTGGGGGCAGGATCAGCCCCAGCATTTT.

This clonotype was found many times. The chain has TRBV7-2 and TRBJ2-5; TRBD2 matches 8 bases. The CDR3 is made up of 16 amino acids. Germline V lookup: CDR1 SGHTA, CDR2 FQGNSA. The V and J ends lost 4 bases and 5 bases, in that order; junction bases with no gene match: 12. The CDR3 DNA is TGTGCCAGCAGCTCCGTGCGGGGACTAGTAACGGAGACCCAGTACTTC. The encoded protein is CASSSVRGLVTETQYF.

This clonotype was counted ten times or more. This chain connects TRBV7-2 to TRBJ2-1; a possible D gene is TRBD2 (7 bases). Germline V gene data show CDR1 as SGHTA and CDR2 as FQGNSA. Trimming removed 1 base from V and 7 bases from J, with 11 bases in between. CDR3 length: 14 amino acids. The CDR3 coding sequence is TGTGCCAGCAGCTTAGTACAGGGAGGGAATGAGCAGTTCTTC. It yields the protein CASSLVQGGNEQFF.

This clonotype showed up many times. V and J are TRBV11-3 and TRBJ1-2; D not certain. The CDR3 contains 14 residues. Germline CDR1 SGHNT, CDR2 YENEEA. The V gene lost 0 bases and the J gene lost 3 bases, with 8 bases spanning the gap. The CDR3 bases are TGTGCCAGCAGCTTAGATGGGATTGACTATGGCTACACCTTC. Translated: CASSLDGIDYGYTF.

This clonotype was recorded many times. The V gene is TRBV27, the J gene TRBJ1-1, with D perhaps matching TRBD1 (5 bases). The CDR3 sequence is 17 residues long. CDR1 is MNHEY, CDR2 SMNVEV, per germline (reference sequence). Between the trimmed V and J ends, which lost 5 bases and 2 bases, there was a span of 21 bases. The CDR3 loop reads CASSPTITQGINTEAFF. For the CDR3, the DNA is TGTGCCAGCAGTCCCACCATAACTCAGGGAATAAACACTGAAGCTTTCTTT.

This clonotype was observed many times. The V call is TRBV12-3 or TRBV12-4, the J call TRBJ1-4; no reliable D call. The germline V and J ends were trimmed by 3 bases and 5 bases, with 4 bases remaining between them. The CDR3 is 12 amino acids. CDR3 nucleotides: TGTGCCAGCAGTTTTTTGAATGAAAAACTGTTTTTT. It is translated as CASSFLNEKLFF.